This T cell receptor (beta chain) was observed in a study of vaccination effects on CD4 cells after COVID-19. General study findings and limits: Marked clonal contraction was seen in infection- and vaccine-induced clones late after vaccination. Cross-reactivity toward common cold coronaviruses was confined to only 1 of 255 vaccine-induced clones in healthy vaccinees.

Expansion of antigen-specific CD4+ T cells with viral peptide pools was carried out by the ViraFEST assay before sequencing. Subsequent to 10 days of culture, CD4+ T cells were isolated. The study found no prior SARS-CoV-2 infection in the vaccine recipients, who tested negative for nucleocapsid antibodies. The culture medium for 2 million or so PBMC per well included 10 IU/ml IL-2 and about 9.1 ug/ml peptides. At days 3 and 7, half of the medium was exchanged for IL-2 medium. Sequencing used immunoSEQ multiplex PCR; TCRdb keeps in-frame clones, though not all of them. This sample has 37,000 or so clones; roughly 62% occur once, and the top ten carry just under 15%. A remark on this clone: Its antigen is unidentified.

The CDR3 runs 14 residues. Germline assignment: CDR1 MNHEY and CDR2 SMNVEV (reference sequence). The V and J ends lost 5 bases and 5 bases, in that order; junction bases with no gene match: 7. This sequence was found in a human donor who received a COVID-19 vaccine. The sample was CD4+ T cells from PBMCs cultured with HCoV-OC43 spike peptides, taken before COVID-19 vaccination. As to subset: HCoV-OC43 spike overlapping peptide pool stimulation. The chain joins TRBV27 to TRBJ2-7; 9 positions match TRBD2. The CDR3 nucleotides are TGTGCCAGCAGTCCCGGGACTAGCTACCACGAGCAGTACTTC. Translating it yields CASSPGTSYHEQYF.